The present T cell receptor (beta chain) was sequenced within a study of cytomegalovirus exposure and HLA in healthy donors (dated by TCRdb to about 2017). Context from the whole study: An earlier analysis of 587 of the donors reported 276 Gb of sequence data and 117 million unique TCR beta sequences obtained from around 180 million T cells. An early release covering roughly 640 HLA-typed donors comprised roughly 300 gigabases of sequencing data and approximately 80 million unique TCR sequences. Among the approximately 430 genotyped donors, 81% belonged to the genetic ancestry cluster associated with self-reported Caucasian donors. The study aimed to test whether cataloging public T cell receptors could reveal signatures of past pathogen exposure. The T cell repertoires of 666 subjects were profiled by immunosequencing and related to cytomegalovirus serostatus. Besides the first cohort of 500 to 700 subjects, a separate validation cohort made up of over 95 different subjects was used. The study combined high-throughput TCR immunosequencing, statistical association of individual TCRs with disease status, and machine learning to predict cytomegalovirus infection status. A later analysis re-examined previously published TCR beta repertoires from 610 or so donors and added high-resolution HLA genotyping to investigate patterns of TCR occurrence. Rather than using new phenotypic data, the later analysis identified candidate immune exposures from TCR beta sequences and from how often those sequences occurred across donors. In an earlier analysis of roughly 540 of the donors, high-throughput TCR beta sequencing was used to judge whether each TCR beta V gene segment behaved as functional or pseudogenic. Donor age, sex, ethnicity and CMV serostatus were collected together with the repertoire data. In a later genetic analysis, genome-wide SNP genotypes for about three fifths of the roughly 670 donors were used, and that subset was treated as a discovery cohort. Every discovery cohort repertoire had been produced on one sequencing platform. Both class I and class II loci were covered by HLA typing, at four-digit resolution. The number of donors typed differed by locus, with 629-630 for A, B, C, DRB1 and DQB1, more than 500 for DQA1, over 600 for DPA1, and around 460 for DPB1. Roughly 5 DR-DQ haplotypes were treated as single units for association and clustering because of strong linkage in the cohort. Among about 390 genotyped donors of the cohort, an average of roughly 240,000 unique TCR beta nucleotide sequences were sequenced per donor, 15% to 20% of them non-productive.

A note on this clone: The clone's antigen remains unknown. Per-nucleotide qualities are absent, and no much larger clonotype sits a single base away.

What the research found in general, with its limitations: Cytomegalovirus status was reported to be diagnosed by the classifier with high specificity and sensitivity in both the original and validation cohorts. An earlier analysis of approximately 600 of the donors showed that most TCR beta V segments appeared in productive rearrangements either about 90% or about 30% of the time, which broadly matched IMGT annotations. In a later analysis, HLA-associated TCR beta chains showed more clonal expansion and lower generation probabilities than non-associated chains that were equally common. A cluster of highly shared sequence variants was judged likely to represent a technical artifact of the sequencing pipeline. In a later genetic analysis, a missense DCLRE1C variant was associated with V-gene and J-gene trimming of TCR beta chains, and the association was replicated in an independent cohort. Correlated functional status among segregating V segments might be attributable to linkage disequilibrium, but an unknown experimental factor could not be ruled out. Roughly uniform sequencing depth across donors was assumed in presence/absence analyses, although this assumption may not hold. In the study, about 150 TCR beta chains were listed as associated with cytomegalovirus. The only immune exposure information available for the cohort was CMV serostatus. This cohort had only TCR beta chains sequenced, and the lack of alpha or paired-chain data limited which features could be detected. A later analysis associated about 16,000 TCR beta sequences with specific HLA alleles at a false discovery rate of 0.05. When HLA alleles, especially DR and DQ, strongly co-occurred, attributing TCR associations to individual alleles was difficult. The 87-base-pair reads could not distinguish some IMGT-functional V segments, including TRBV6-2 and TRBV6-3, so those segments were excluded. Because HLA typing was missing for some donors at each locus, association tests included only the typed subset. A further reported finding was that TCR beta sequences accurately predicted the HLA-A and HLA-B alleles for most subjects in the first cohort. According to a later analysis, TCR association rates differed among HLA loci, with DRB1 alleles showing the most associated TCRs and HLA-C alleles showing the fewest. The authors suggested that the approach could potentially be generalized to other disease states and immunological phenotypes. In a later analysis, several top co-occurrence clusters were reported to appear linked to parvovirus B19, influenza, CMV and Epstein-Barr virus. Because counts were too low, approximately 18 rarely observed V segments, including chromosome 9 orphons, were excluded from the earlier analysis of several hundred of the donors. A few of the identified cytomegalovirus-associated TCR beta chains were confirmed in vitro to be specific for cytomegalovirus antigens. Most CMV-associated TCR beta chains appeared to be HLA-restricted in a later analysis, and the HLA associations seemed to be driven largely by CMV exposure. According to a later genetic analysis, donors in an Asian-associated ancestry cluster had fewer N-insertions in productive TCRs than the approximately 690-donor mean. Most TCR sequences were seen in very few donors, while some public TCRs were found in many individuals.

In total, 630 or so healthy bone marrow donors made up the cohort. Cohort members were all nominally healthy when sampled, although unrecorded immune exposures were likely present. The donor tested CMV seropositive, placing the donor among the 289 seropositive members of the cohort. Every donor gave a peripheral blood sample, and the peripheral blood mononuclear cells from that sample were used for TCR beta sequencing. The Qiagen DNeasy Blood Extraction Kit was used to extract genomic DNA from the blood cell samples. The library was made by the immunoSEQ multiplex PCR assay. For the multiplex PCR, a mixture combining 60 forward primers for TCR Vbeta segments and 13 reverse primers for TCR Jbeta segments was used. The CDR3 region of rearranged TCR beta genes was amplified from genomic DNA by a multiplex PCR assay. The Illumina HiSeq System was used to sequence the amplified TCR beta libraries as 87-base-pair reads. Under the source paper's analysis protocol: A later analysis tallied 80 million to 95 million unique TCR beta chains across the 550 to 850 repertoires, and some 10 million of those chains were shared by two or more donors. Raw reads were error-corrected and collapsed into unique sequences with a nearest-neighbor algorithm that merged closely related sequences to remove PCR and sequencing errors. V, D and J gene segments were assigned by aligning CDR3 sequences to IMGT reference sequences. Each retained sequence needed at least a six-nucleotide match to both a V gene segment and a J gene segment. A rearrangement was called productive if the CDR3 had no stop codons and remained in frame with V and J, and every other rearrangement was called non-productive. Following IMGT convention, CDR3 was defined as the stretch from the second conserved V-encoded cysteine to the conserved J-encoded phenylalanine. In an earlier analysis of 587 of the donors, sequences lacking an unambiguous match to a single V gene segment were excluded. In an earlier analysis of around 600 of the donors, V segments were called functional above 56.7% productive rearrangements and were called segregating when the between-donor standard deviation exceeded 5%. A statistical classification framework was built for diagnosing cytomegalovirus status from the catalog of TCR beta chain sequences. A later analysis assigned V and J genes by comparing TCR nucleotide sequences with IMGT/GENE-DB human TR gene sequences. A later analysis assigned CDR3 sequences and most-parsimonious VDJ recombination scenarios with the TCRdist pipeline. In a later analysis, each TCR beta chain was defined by its CDR3 amino acid sequence together with its V-gene family, and reads lacking a unique V-gene family were excluded. To address suspected cross-contamination and a sequencing artifact, a later analysis removed approximately 590 highly shared, low-generation-probability nucleotide sequences. For each public chain, a later analysis derived a clonal expansion index from normalized ranks of inferred template counts within each repertoire. In a later analysis, generation probabilities were computed with a VDJ recombination model fitted to out-of-frame rearrangements, and the resulting probabilities were checked against IGoR. A later analysis scored TCR-TCR, TCR-HLA and TCR-CMV co-occurrence with hypergeometric tests, applying a repertoire-size bias correction to TCR pairs. A later analysis estimated false discovery rates by permuting HLA or CMV assignments 20 times. In a later analysis, co-occurring TCRs were grouped with DBSCAN, and TCRdist sequence similarity was added when clustering was performed within HLA-allele-positive subsets. Repertoires with fewer than 30,000 or more than 120,000 public chains, plus five repertoires with anomalous nucleotide sharing, were excluded from co-occurrence clustering. Drawn from immuneACCESS, this table holds only the in-frame rearrangements with V and J called that TCRdb kept. Clones are partly lost; checked studies trace under half to an unresolved V gene and leave the rest unexplained. V and J calls and clone size are given by that table; D and trimming were obtained from the DNA. The sample table records about 150,000 clones; 72% of these occur just once. About 3.9% of the sample goes to the ten largest clones.

The trim is 7 bases for V and 7 bases for J, with a gap of 16 bases between the germline ends. Counted from cysteine to phenylalanine, this CDR3 has 13 amino acids. The retained sequence is limited to the CDR3, 39 bases, with the frame set at the first base. The germline V gene (reference sequence) supplies CDR1 MNHEY and CDR2 SMNVEV. The chain joins TRBV27 to TRBJ1-1, with no confident D gene call. Sequencing input: PBMCs. The TCR was taken from a man in his fifties or sixties in good health and CMV-seropositive. The CDR3 sequence is CASKSLLGGEAFF. The nucleotide sequence reads TGTGCCAGCAAAAGCCTGCTCGGAGGTGAAGCTTTCTTT.